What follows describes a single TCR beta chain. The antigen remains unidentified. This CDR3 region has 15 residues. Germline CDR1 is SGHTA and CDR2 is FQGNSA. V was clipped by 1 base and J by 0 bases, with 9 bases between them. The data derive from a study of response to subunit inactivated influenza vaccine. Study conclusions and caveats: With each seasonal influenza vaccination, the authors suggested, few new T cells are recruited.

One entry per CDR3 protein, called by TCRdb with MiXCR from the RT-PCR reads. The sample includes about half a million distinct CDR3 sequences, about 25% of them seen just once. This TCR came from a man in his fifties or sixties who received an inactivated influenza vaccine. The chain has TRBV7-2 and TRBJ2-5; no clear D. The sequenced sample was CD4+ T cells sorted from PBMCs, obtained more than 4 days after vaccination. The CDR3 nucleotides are TGTGCCAGCAGCTTAGGCCCGCTGTACCAAGAGACCCAGTACTTC. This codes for CASSLGPLYQETQYF.